This T cell receptor (beta chain) was sequenced during a study of T cells in Graves' hyperthyroidism and ophthalmopathy. This clonotype appeared many times. The germline V gene has CDR1 DFQATT and CDR2 SNEGSKA (reference sequence). CDR3 length equals 15 residues. With V trimmed by 2 bases and J by 7 bases, 11 bases remained unmatched. RNA transcripts were the template for amplifying TCR beta CDR3 regions. The TCR CDR3 first-round RT-PCR relied on the HTBI primer set. A single record per CDR3 protein comes from TCRdb applying MiXCR to the multiplex PCR reads. This table has some 460,000 distinct CDR3 sequences, 15% to 18% appearing once.

Sample: blood. This chain uses TRBV20-1 with TRBJ2-1, with 7 bases matching TRBD2. The TCR sequence derives from a woman under 30 with Graves' hyperthyroidism. This chain's CDR3 is CSARRAGVGRNEQFF. The CDR3 coding sequence is TGCAGTGCTAGAAGGGCGGGAGTCGGGCGGAATGAGCAGTTCTTC.